This T cell receptor beta chain was recovered during a study of shared clonotypes between healthy human individuals. Selected positively for CCR7 and CD45RO-negative, naive CD8 cells excluded terminally differentiated effector memory CD45RA+ cells. Deep-level assay runs were performed. Clones were sequenced by immunoSEQ multiplex PCR, and TCRdb holds only the in-frame ones, with some missing. The sample yields roughly 850,000 clones, roughly 96% seen once. The germline gives CDR1 SGHRS, CDR2 YFSETQ. V was clipped by 2 bases and J by 0 bases; unmatched bases: 4. The CDR3 has 16 residues. The receptor was derived from a man aged 25-45 years in good health. The sample was naive CD8+ T cells sorted from blood. The chain has TRBV5-1 and TRBJ2-3; 9 positions match TRBD2. CDR3 sequence (DNA): TGCGCCAGCAGCTTCTCCGGGACTAGCAGCACAGATACGCAGTATTTT. Its protein is CASSFSGTSSTDTQYF.